The rows below give T cell receptor beta chains drawn from one sample of a study of molecular identifiers for immune sequencing clone quantification. TCRdb itself ran the PCR reads through MiXCR, one entry per CDR3 protein. Of hundreds of thousands of distinct CDR3 sequences in the sample, roughly 23% were seen once. Source material: naive CD8+ T cells from blood, with Jurkat cell RNA spiked in. These receptors were obtained from a human donor in good health. Some libraries in this study had Jurkat cell RNA spiked in. CDR3s include the opening cysteine and the closing phenylalanine or tryptophan. D genes are given only for firm matches. The size of a clone is reported for some rows only, either as once, few or many, or as a class for expanded clones.

V gene: TRBV18; D gene: .; clone size: few; J gene: TRBJ1-2; CDR3 DNA: TGTGCCAGCTCACCACAGTTTTCGGACGGCGCTAACTATGGCTACACCTTC; CDR3 protein: CASSPQFSDGANYGYTF
V gene: TRBV3-2; D gene: .; clone size: .; J gene: TRBJ2-5; CDR3 DNA: TGTGCCAGCAGCCAAGATCGGACAGCCCAAGAGACCCAGTACTTC; CDR3 protein: CASSQDRTAQETQYF
V gene: TRBV30; D gene: .; clone size: many; J gene: TRBJ2-7; CDR3 DNA: TGTGCCTGGAAGGGACTGACGGCCTACGAGCAGTACTTC; CDR3 protein: CAWKGLTAYEQYF
V gene: TRBV27; D gene: .; clone size: .; J gene: TRBJ2-2; CDR3 DNA: TGTGCCAGCAGTTTCGGCAGGGCCGGGGAGCTGTTTTTT; CDR3 protein: CASSFGRAGELFF
V gene: TRBV4-3; D gene: .; clone size: .; J gene: TRBJ2-3; CDR3 DNA: TGCGCCAGCAGCCAAGATCTTTGGCGGGACACAGATACGCAGTATTTT; CDR3 protein: CASSQDLWRDTDTQYF
V gene: TRBV12-3/TRBV12-4; D gene: .; clone size: few; J gene: TRBJ2-3; CDR3 DNA: TGTGCCAGCAGCTCACACCAGGATACGCAGTATTTT; CDR3 protein: CASSSHQDTQYF
V gene: TRBV5-5; D gene: .; clone size: few; J gene: TRBJ1-6; CDR3 DNA: TGTGCCAGCAGCTTGGCTGTGACTCAGAATTCACCCCTCCACTTT; CDR3 protein: CASSLAVTQNSPLHF
V gene: TRBV4-3; D gene: TRBD1; clone size: few; J gene: TRBJ1-2; CDR3 DNA: TGCGCCAGCAGCCTTTACAAGACAGGGTCCCTTTTATTGGGCTACACCTTC; CDR3 protein: CASSLYKTGSLLLGYTF
V gene: TRBV3-1; D gene: .; clone size: .; J gene: TRBJ2-7; CDR3 DNA: TGTGCCAGCAGCCCCGGCTCCTACGCGCAGTACTTC; CDR3 protein: CASSPGSYAQYF
V gene: TRBV2; D gene: .; clone size: many; J gene: TRBJ2-5; CDR3 DNA: TGTGCCAGCAGTGAAGGGACTTTTCAAGAGACCCAGTACTTC; CDR3 protein: CASSEGTFQETQYF
V gene: TRBV9; D gene: TRBD2; clone size: .; J gene: TRBJ2-3; CDR3 DNA: TGTGCCAGCAGTGCTAGCGGGGGCCTGTCAGATACGCAGTATTTT; CDR3 protein: CASSASGGLSDTQYF
V gene: TRBV5-4; D gene: .; clone size: .; J gene: TRBJ2-1; CDR3 DNA: TGTGCCAGCAGCAATCCCTACTCTAGCTCCTACAATGAGCAGTTCTTC; CDR3 protein: CASSNPYSSSYNEQFF
V gene: TRBV7-9; D gene: TRBD1; clone size: many; J gene: TRBJ2-4; CDR3 DNA: TGTGCCAGCAGCTCTTCGACAGGGTATAGAAGAAACATTCAGTACTTC; CDR3 protein: CASSSSTGYRRNIQYF
V gene: TRBV9; D gene: .; clone size: few; J gene: TRBJ2-3; CDR3 DNA: TGTGCCAGCAGCGTAGTAGCGGCGACAGATACGCAGTATTTT; CDR3 protein: CASSVVAATDTQYF
V gene: TRBV2; D gene: TRBD1; clone size: many; J gene: TRBJ1-1; CDR3 DNA: TGTGCCAGCAGTGAAGGAACAGGGGAACCTGAAGCTTTCTTT; CDR3 protein: CASSEGTGEPEAFF
V gene: TRBV28; D gene: .; clone size: many; J gene: TRBJ1-5; CDR3 DNA: TGTGCCAGCAGTTTATCGATGGGGGCAGTGTATAGCAATCAGCCCCAGCATTTT; CDR3 protein: CASSLSMGAVYSNQPQHF
V gene: TRBV4-1; D gene: .; clone size: few; J gene: TRBJ2-7; CDR3 DNA: TGCGCCAGCAGCTCCACCAGCGGAGTGGGGTACGAGCAGTACTTC; CDR3 protein: CASSSTSGVGYEQYF
V gene: TRBV7-9; D gene: .; clone size: .; J gene: TRBJ2-1; CDR3 DNA: TGTGCCAGCAATACCCCCGGGACGCCGATCCAGTTCTTC; CDR3 protein: CASNTPGTPIQFF
V gene: TRBV7-9; D gene: .; clone size: .; J gene: TRBJ2-3; CDR3 DNA: TGTGCCAGCAGCCGCGGCTATCGCACAGATACGCAGTATTTT; CDR3 protein: CASSRGYRTDTQYF
V gene: TRBV12-3/TRBV12-4; D gene: TRBD1; clone size: many; J gene: TRBJ2-3; CDR3 DNA: TGTGCCAGCAGTTCGCGACAGGGGGCCTCCGATACGCAGTATTTT; CDR3 protein: CASSSRQGASDTQYF
V gene: TRBV5-1; D gene: .; clone size: once; J gene: TRBJ2-7; CDR3 DNA: TGCGCCAGCAGCTTGGAACGGGGGCGTCTCTACGAGCAGCACTTC; CDR3 protein: CASSLERGRLYEQHF
V gene: TRBV20-1; D gene: .; clone size: few; J gene: TRBJ2-7; CDR3 DNA: TGCAGTGCTAGGACGGGACACCTCGACTACGAGCAGTACTTC; CDR3 protein: CSARTGHLDYEQYF
V gene: TRBV15; D gene: .; clone size: .; J gene: TRBJ2-3; CDR3 DNA: TGTGCCACCAGCAGAGATAGACGGGGTACGCAGTATTTT; CDR3 protein: CATSRDRRGTQYF
V gene: TRBV6-2/TRBV6-3; D gene: TRBD2; clone size: .; J gene: TRBJ2-1; CDR3 DNA: TGTGCCAGCAGCTGGACTAGCGGTTACAATGAGCAGTTCTTC; CDR3 protein: CASSWTSGYNEQFF
V gene: TRBV29-1; D gene: .; clone size: many; J gene: TRBJ2-2; CDR3 DNA: TGCAGCGGCACCGGACAAAACACCGGGGAGCTGTTTTTT; CDR3 protein: CSGTGQNTGELFF
V gene: TRBV2; D gene: .; clone size: many; J gene: TRBJ1-5; CDR3 DNA: TGTGCCAGCAGTCCCCGAGGGGTAGACTGGGTGCAGCCCCAGCATTTT; CDR3 protein: CASSPRGVDWVQPQHF
V gene: TRBV10-3; D gene: .; clone size: .; J gene: TRBJ1-2; CDR3 DNA: TGTGCCATCAGAGAAAGCTTTAACTATGGCTACACCTTC; CDR3 protein: CAIRESFNYGYTF
V gene: TRBV4-3; D gene: .; clone size: few; J gene: TRBJ2-7; CDR3 DNA: TGCGCCAGCAGCCAAGATGTGGGGCAGAACTACGAGCAGTACTTC; CDR3 protein: CASSQDVGQNYEQYF
V gene: TRBV7-2; D gene: TRBD2; clone size: .; J gene: TRBJ2-1; CDR3 DNA: TGTGCCAGCAGCTTAGCCTCGGTCATCGGGACTAGCGGGGACAATGAGCAGTTCTTC; CDR3 protein: CASSLASVIGTSGDNEQFF
V gene: TRBV6-5; D gene: TRBD1; clone size: many; J gene: TRBJ2-5; CDR3 DNA: TGTGCCAGCAGCGAAGACAGGGCTTCGGGGCAAGAGACCCAGTACTTC; CDR3 protein: CASSEDRASGQETQYF
V gene: TRBV28; D gene: .; clone size: .; J gene: TRBJ2-1; CDR3 DNA: TGTGCCAGCACCCCCTTAAGGGAAAGCTCCTACAATGAGCAGTTCTTC; CDR3 protein: CASTPLRESSYNEQFF
V gene: TRBV28; D gene: .; clone size: .; J gene: TRBJ2-7; CDR3 DNA: TGTGCCAGCAGCAGGGACATCTACTACGAGCAGTACTTC; CDR3 protein: CASSRDIYYEQYF
V gene: TRBV7-9; D gene: .; clone size: .; J gene: TRBJ2-7; CDR3 DNA: TGTGCCAGCAGCTCAAGGGAGAACTACGAGCAGTACTTC; CDR3 protein: CASSSRENYEQYF
V gene: TRBV20-1; D gene: .; clone size: many; J gene: TRBJ2-3; CDR3 DNA: TGCAGTGCTTGGCCGACAGATACGCAGTATTTT; CDR3 protein: CSAWPTDTQYF
V gene: TRBV30; D gene: .; clone size: .; J gene: TRBJ1-5; CDR3 DNA: TGTGCCTGGAGTGTACCGGGGGTTGGAAGCAATCGGCCCCAGCATTTT; CDR3 protein: CAWSVPGVGSNRPQHF
V gene: TRBV3-1; D gene: .; clone size: .; J gene: TRBJ2-5; CDR3 DNA: TGTGCCAGCAGCCAAGCAGGGATTGAGACCCAGTACTTC; CDR3 protein: CASSQAGIETQYF
V gene: TRBV4-1; D gene: .; clone size: many; J gene: TRBJ2-1; CDR3 DNA: TGCGCCAGCAGCCAAGATCCAAGCAGCTCCTACAATGAGCAGTTCTTC; CDR3 protein: CASSQDPSSSYNEQFF
V gene: TRBV3-1; D gene: .; clone size: .; J gene: TRBJ1-5; CDR3 DNA: TGTGCCAGCAGCCAAGATCCGGGGGATGACAATCAGCCCCAGCATTTT; CDR3 protein: CASSQDPGDDNQPQHF
V gene: TRBV30; D gene: .; clone size: .; J gene: TRBJ2-7; CDR3 DNA: TGTGCCTGGAGTGGGGGACCAACCTCCTACGAGCAGTACTTC; CDR3 protein: CAWSGGPTSYEQYF
V gene: TRBV20-1; D gene: TRBD1; clone size: many; J gene: TRBJ1-4; CDR3 DNA: TGCAGTGCTCCCGGTCCCGGGACAGGGGTAACTAATGAAAAACTGTTTTTT; CDR3 protein: CSAPGPGTGVTNEKLFF
V gene: TRBV9; D gene: .; clone size: few; J gene: TRBJ2-7; CDR3 DNA: TGTGCCAGCAGCGTAGACAGTTCTCCCTACGAGCAGTACTTC; CDR3 protein: CASSVDSSPYEQYF
V gene: TRBV28; D gene: TRBD2; clone size: many; J gene: TRBJ2-7; CDR3 DNA: TGTGCCAGCAGTACTAGCGGGGCCCTCTCCTACGAGCAGTACTTC; CDR3 protein: CASSTSGALSYEQYF